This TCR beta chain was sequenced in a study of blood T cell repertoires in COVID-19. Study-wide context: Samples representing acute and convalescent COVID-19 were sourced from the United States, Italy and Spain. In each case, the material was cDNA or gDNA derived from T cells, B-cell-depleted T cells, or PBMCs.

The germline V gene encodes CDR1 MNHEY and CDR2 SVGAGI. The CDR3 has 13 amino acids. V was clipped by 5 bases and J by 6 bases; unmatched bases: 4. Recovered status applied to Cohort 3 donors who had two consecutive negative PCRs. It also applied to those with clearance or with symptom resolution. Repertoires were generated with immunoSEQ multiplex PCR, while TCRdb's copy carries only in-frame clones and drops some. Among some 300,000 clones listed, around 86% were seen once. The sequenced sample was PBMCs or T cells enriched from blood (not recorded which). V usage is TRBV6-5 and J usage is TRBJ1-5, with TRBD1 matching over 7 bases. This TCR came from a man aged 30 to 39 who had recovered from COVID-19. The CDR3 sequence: CASSQGDSQPQHF. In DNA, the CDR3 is TGTGCCAGCAGTCAGGGGGATAGTCAGCCCCAGCATTTT.